The 20 T cell receptor beta chains in this list originate from one sample, sequenced in a study of human T cells and chemical hapten exposure. One entry per CDR3 protein results from TCRdb running MiXCR on the RACE reads. The sample carries around 250,000 distinct CDR3 sequences, 7.5% to 9% recorded once. Time point: pre-sensitization, week 0. This sample's treatment: therapeutic diphenylcyclopropenone sensitization with weekly scalp DPC. Sequencing was performed on whole blood, taken in connection with sensitization to the hapten diphenylcyclopropenone (DPC). The receptors were sampled from a woman aged 40 to 50 with alopecia areata. Some clones in this sample may be carry-over from other donors' samples.

This clonotype has more than one count but fewer than ten. J is TRBJ1-1 and V is TRBV12-3 or TRBV12-4, with D possibly matching TRBD1 (5 bases). This CDR3 has 15 residues. V lost 3 bases and J lost 2, with 13 bases in between. The CDR3, as DNA: TGTGCCAGCAGTTTTAGGGCAGGGCTAAACACTGAAGCTTTCTTT. Translation gives CASSFRAGLNTEAFF.

This clonotype was detected many times. CDR3 loop: CASSEGVAVAKNIQYF. CDR3 bases: TGTGCCAGCAGCGAAGGGGTAGCAGTAGCCAAAAACATTCAGTACTTC. The chain recombines TRBV4-2 with TRBJ2-4, with D possibly TRBD1 on 5 matching bases. Per the germline V gene, CDR1 is LGHNA and CDR2 is YNFKEQ. Between the trimmed V and J ends, which lost 5 bases and 0 bases, there was a span of 14 bases. The CDR3 runs 16 residues.

Many counts were recorded for this clonotype. V usage is TRBV12-3 or TRBV12-4 and J usage is TRBJ1-5, with D tentatively TRBD1 (6 bases). The V gene lost 6 bases and the J gene lost 0 bases, with 9 bases spanning the gap. This CDR3 contains 14 residues. CDR3 sequence reads: CASSQGFSNQPQHF. The CDR3, as DNA: TGTGCCAGCAGCCAGGGGTTTAGCAATCAGCCCCAGCATTTT.

This clonotype turned up a few times. The V call is TRBV18, the J call TRBJ2-1; tentative D call: TRBD2 (7 bases). CDR1 is KGHSH, CDR2 LQKENI, per germline. The CDR3 sequence is 13 residues long. Trimming pared 3 bases from V and 7 bases from J, leaving 10 bases between. CDR3: CASSPGGANEQFF. The CDR3 DNA reads TGTGCCAGCTCACCTGGGGGGGCGAATGAGCAGTTCTTC.

Notes on this clonotype: One base away lies a much larger clone, so this may be a sequencing read error. The V and J genes are TRBV7-9 and TRBJ1-4; D unresolved. The germline V gene has CDR1 SEHNR and CDR2 FQNEAQ (reference sequence). The CDR3 covers 11 residues. CDR3 sequence reads: CACSQTEKLFF. Here the CDR3 DNA reads TGTGCCTGCAGCCAGACAGAAAAACTGTTTTTT.

The chain is built from TRBV2 and TRBJ2-3, with D perhaps matching TRBD2 (6 bases). V was cut by 8 bases and J by 5 bases, with 14 bases left in between. The CDR3 has 13 residues. CDR1 and CDR2 (germline): SNHLY, FYNNEI. The CDR3 spells CASGRSTLDTQYF. CDR3 nucleotide sequence: TGTGCCAGCGGGAGGAGCACGTTAGATACGCAGTATTTT.

This clonotype has more than one count but fewer than ten. The chain combines TRBV6-5 with TRBJ2-2, with D possibly called TRBD1 or TRBD2 (5 bases each). Trimming stripped 4 bases from V and 8 bases from J, with 17 bases between. The germline CDR1 and CDR2 sequences are MNHEY and SVGAGI. This CDR3 region has 15 residues. CDR3 DNA: TGTGCCAGCAGTTCGGGGACGATGATCACAGGGGAGCTGTTTTTT. Encoded protein: CASSSGTMITGELFF.

The chain carries TRBV5-1 and TRBJ2-7; 9 positions agree with TRBD1. There are 17 residues in the CDR3. Germline lookup yields CDR1 SGHRS and CDR2 YFSETQ. Trimming removed 1 base from V and 2 bases from J; junction bases left unmatched: 10. The chain's CDR3 is CASSLRPPDRGTYEQYF. DNA of the CDR3: TGCGCCAGCAGCTTGCGCCCCCCGGACAGGGGAACCTACGAGCAGTACTTC. Full variable domain (missing parts from reference TRBV5-1 and TRBJ2-7): KAGVTQTPRYLIKTRGQQVTLSCSPISGHRSVSWYQQTPGQGLQFLFEYFSETQRNKGNFPGRFSGRQFSNSRSEMNVSTLELGDSALYLCASSLRPPDRGTYEQYFGPGTRLTVT.

The chain is built from TRBV30 and TRBJ1-5, with D possibly being TRBD1 (6 bases). The CDR3 sequence is 13 residues long. Trimming stripped 2 bases from V and 6 bases from J, with 11 bases between. Germline assignment: CDR1 GTSNPN and CDR2 SVGIG (reference sequence). CDR3 region: CAWSSGVTQPQHF. CDR3 sequence (DNA): TGTGCCTGGAGTTCAGGGGTCACTCAGCCCCAGCATTTT. Full variable domain (missing parts from reference TRBV30 and TRBJ1-5): SQTIHQWPATLVQPVGSPLSLECTVEGTSNPNLYWYRQAAGRGLQLLFYSVGIGQISSEVPQNLSASRPQDRQFILSSKKLLLSDSGFYLCAWSSGVTQPQHFGDGTRLSIL.

As for this clonotype: A read error may produce the germline difference seen at one junction end. The chain employs TRBV29-1 and TRBJ1-1; no firm D call. CDR1 and CDR2 (germline): SQVTM, ANQGSEA. The CDR3 is 11 residues long. The CDR3 nucleotides read TGCGGCGTACTAGAGATCACTGAAGCTTTCTTT. The encoded protein is CGVLEITEAFF.

In this sample, this clonotype turned up many times. The chain links TRBV15 to TRBJ2-3, with 7 bases lining up with TRBD1. Per germline, CDR1 LNHNV and CDR2 YYDKDF (reference sequence). The CDR3 spans 17 residues. The J segment lost 7 bases and the V segment lost 0 bases, leaving 13 bases of the junction unmatched. The CDR3 here is CATSRERGGQGVYTQYF. The DNA for the CDR3 is TGTGCCACCAGCAGAGAACGGGGCGGGCAGGGGGTGTATACGCAGTATTTT.

The rearrangement joins TRBV7-9 to TRBJ1-5; 7 positions match TRBD1. The CDR3 is 15 amino acids. V dropped 1 base and J dropped 3; count of bases not matched to a gene: 3. CDR1 and CDR2 (germline): SEHNR, FQNEAQ (reference sequence). The CDR3 DNA reads as TGTGCCAGCAGCTTAGGGCAGGGGGACAATCAGCCCCAGCATTTT. This sequence encodes CASSLGQGDNQPQHF.

The V call is TRBV28, the J call TRBJ1-2; 8 positions agree with TRBD1. The ends lost 3 bases at V and 4 bases at J; junction bases unmatched: 4. The CDR3 has 14 residues. CDR1 is MDHEN, CDR2 SYDVKM, per germline. CDR3 DNA sequence: TGTGCCAGCAGTTTGACAGGGGAGGTCTATGGCTACACCTTC. Residues: CASSLTGEVYGYTF.

There are many counts of this clonotype. V is TRBV5-8 and J is TRBJ1-4, with D perhaps TRBD1 (6 bases). Looked up from germline, CDR1 is SGHTS and CDR2 is YDEGEE. This CDR3 contains 15 residues. V shed 4 bases and J shed 5 bases, with 15 bases lying between them. For the CDR3, the DNA is TGTGCCAGCAGCAGAAGGACAGCACCGAATGAAAAACTGTTTTTT. Amino acids: CASSRRTAPNEKLFF.

This clonotype was counted many times. The chain employs TRBV7-2 and TRBJ2-7, with 10 bases that match TRBD2. V shed 6 bases, J shed 1 base, and the junction held 15 bases outside the gene matches. The CDR3 extends over 18 amino acids. The germline V gene has CDR1 SGHTA and CDR2 FQGNSA. In DNA form, the CDR3 reads TGTGCCAGCAGGTCGCTGGTTCTAGCGGGAGTTGGGTCCTACGAGCAGTACTTC. Translated, it gives CASRSLVLAGVGSYEQYF.

This chain uses TRBV12-3 or TRBV12-4 with TRBJ2-3, with 8 bases that match TRBD1. The CDR3 loop spans 14 amino acids. The V gene end was trimmed by 6 bases and the J gene end by 1 base; junction bases not matched to a gene: 3. The CDR3, as DNA: TGTGCCAGCAGGACAGGGGCTGGCACAGATACGCAGTATTTT. Residues: CASRTGAGTDTQYF.

The chain recombines TRBV14 with TRBJ2-5; D is undetermined. CDR3 length equals 17 residues. Germline V lookup: CDR1 SGHDN, CDR2 FVKESK. The V and J ends lost 0 bases and 0 bases respectively, with 14 bases between them. CDR3 DNA: TGTGCCAGCAGCCAAGATCCCCGGACCAAATACCAAGAGACCCAGTACTTC. Translation gives CASSQDPRTKYQETQYF. The full variable domain, its missing parts supplied by reference TRBV14 and TRBJ2-5, is EAGVTQFPSHSVIEKGQTVTLRCDPISGHDNLYWYRRVMGKEIKFLLHFVKESKQDESGMPNNRFLAERTGGTYSTLKVQPAELEDSGVYFCASSQDPRTKYQETQYFGPGTRLLVL.

This clonotype occurred a few times. V gene TRBV12-3 or TRBV12-4 combines with J gene TRBJ2-5; 7 bases map to TRBD2. The CDR3 sequence is 14 residues long. J gave up 4 bases and V 7 bases, and 9 bases lay outside the gene matches. CDR3 sequence: CASNLLGTTETQYF. In DNA, the CDR3 is TGTGCCAGCAACCTTCTTGGGACTACAGAGACCCAGTACTTC.

The chain joins TRBV4-2 to TRBJ2-5; the match to TRBD1 covers 7 bases. Germline values: CDR1 LGHNA, CDR2 YNFKEQ. V trimming: 0 bases; J trimming: 0 bases; junction bases outside the gene matches: 7. CDR3 size: 17 residues. This chain's CDR3 is CASSQEFGQANQETQYF. CDR3 sequence (DNA): TGTGCCAGCAGCCAAGAGTTTGGACAGGCGAACCAAGAGACCCAGTACTTC.

This clonotype occurred a few times. This chain uses TRBV27 with TRBJ2-3; 9 nucleotides match TRBD1. With 7 bases clipped from V and 0 bases from J, the junction kept 5 bases outside the gene matches. The CDR3 contains 15 residues. Germline CDR1 MNHEY, CDR2 SMNVEV (reference sequence). CDR3 sequence (DNA): TGTGCCAGCACGGGACAGGGCTCTAGCACAGATACGCAGTATTTT. This gives the protein CASTGQGSSTDTQYF.